The 10 T cell receptor beta chains given below trace back to one sample, sequenced in a study of T cell changes during pregnancy in multiple sclerosis (dated by TCRdb to 2018 to 2020). Libraries were constructed by the immunoSEQ multiplex PCR assay. TCRdb re-hosts the immuneACCESS table, in-frame sequences only. Its copies lack some clones; in the studies checked, an unresolved V gene accounts for under half of them, and the cause for the rest is not known. In this sample the table shows around 43,000 clones, 80% to 90% of which occur a single time. The ten largest clones capture approximately 1.2% of the sample. The specimen was CD4+ T cells from peripheral blood mononuclear cells, collected in the first trimester of pregnancy. The receptors originated from a female donor with multiple sclerosis, enrolled in a pregnancy study.

The rearrangement joins TRBV6-1 to TRBJ2-5, with 7 nucleotides matching TRBD2. Trimming took 2 bases from V and 4 from J; bases not matched to a gene: 7. The CDR3 sequence is 15 residues long. The V gene's germline CDR1 is MNHNS and CDR2 SASEGT. The CDR3: CASSEFAGVGETQYF. The CDR3 DNA reads TGTGCCAGCAGTGAATTCGCGGGAGTTGGAGAGACCCAGTACTTC.

This clone was picked up a small number of times. The rearrangement uses TRBV5-6 and TRBJ1-2, with TRBD1 as a possible D gene (5 bases). CDR3 length: 13 amino acids. Germline V gives CDR1 SGHDT, CDR2 YYEEEE. The V and J ends lost 4 bases and 4 bases respectively, with 11 bases between them. CDR3 sequence reads: CASSLSQGYGYTF. The CDR3 DNA is TGTGCCAGCAGCCTCTCCCAGGGCTATGGCTACACCTTC.

About this clone itself: Mismatch with germline at one junction end may stem from a read error. The CDR3, as DNA: TGTGCTAGCAGCTTAGCGTCAGCGGGAGGGCTAAGCGAGCAGTTCTTC. Translation gives CASSLASAGGLSEQFF. V and J are TRBV7-7 and TRBJ2-1; 10 nucleotides match TRBD2. This CDR3 spans 16 amino acids. The germline gives CDR1 SSHAT, CDR2 FNYEAQ (reference sequence).

In DNA, the CDR3 is TGCGCCAGCAGCTTTAGGGAGGTCCCCTCCTACGAGCAGTACTTC. It is translated as CASSFREVPSYEQYF. This rearrangement joins TRBV5-1 to TRBJ2-7, with TRBD2 as a possible D gene (6 bases). From germline, CDR1 is SGHRS and CDR2 YFSETQ. V lost 2 bases to trimming and J lost 0 bases, with 12 bases between them. The CDR3 loop spans 15 amino acids.

The chain joins TRBV2 to TRBJ2-3; possible D gene TRBD2, 5 bases. CDR3 size: 14 residues. Trimming left V 1 base short and J 2 bases short, with 7 bases between. Germline V CDR1 and CDR2: SNHLY, FYNNEI. The CDR3, as DNA: TGTGCCAGCAGTGAAGGGACTTTCACAGATACGCAGTATTTT. Its translation: CASSEGTFTDTQYF.

The chain joins TRBV7-2 to TRBJ2-3, with D possibly matching TRBD2 (6 bases). Germline V gives CDR1 SGHTA, CDR2 FQGNSA. The CDR3 has 14 residues. Trimming removed 5 bases at V and 3 bases at J, with 12 bases between. CDR3 nucleotides: TGTGCCAGCAGCCGACTAGGAGTGACAGATACGCAGTATTTT. This translates into CASSRLGVTDTQYF.

The chain joins TRBV5-1 to TRBJ2-1; TRBD2 matches at 8 bases. V dropped 0 bases and J dropped 2; count of bases not matched to a gene: 1. The CDR3 sequence is 15 residues long. Germline assignment: CDR1 SGHRS and CDR2 YFSETQ. CDR3 bases: TGCGCCAGCAGCTTGGCAGCGGGAGCCTACAATGAGCAGTTCTTC. It codes for CASSLAAGAYNEQFF.

This chain uses TRBV10-2 with TRBJ1-1; 7 nucleotides align to TRBD1. With V trimmed by 10 bases and J by 3 bases, 8 bases remained unmatched. Germline lookup yields CDR1 WSHSY and CDR2 SAAADI. The CDR3 length is 13 residues. The CDR3 is CAIRTGEDTEAFF. The CDR3 nucleotides are TGCGCCATCAGAACAGGGGAGGACACTGAAGCTTTCTTT.

The chain links TRBV30 to TRBJ2-1, with 10 bases aligning to TRBD2. This CDR3 is 15 amino acids long. The V gene's germline CDR1 is GTSNPN and CDR2 SVGIG (reference sequence). CDR3 nucleotides: TGTGCTGCCGAAAATGGGACTAGCGACTACAATGAGCAGTTCTTC. The encoded protein is CAAENGTSDYNEQFF.

This chain joins TRBV15 and TRBJ1-1; no clear D gene. The CDR3 length is 13 residues. Germline values: CDR1 LNHNV, CDR2 YYDKDF (reference sequence). V was shortened by 3 bases and J by 5 bases, with 10 bases between the two germline ends. Here the CDR3 DNA reads TGTGCCACCAGCAGTCTTTCCAGGACTGAAGCTTTCTTT. Its translation: CATSSLSRTEAFF.